The rows below give T cell receptor beta chains drawn from one sample of a study of blood T cell repertoires in COVID-19. Measured with immunoSEQ multiplex PCR; TCRdb has only the in-frame clones, and not every one. The top ten hold around 3% of the sample, which has hundreds of thousands of clones, more than 70% seen once. The sample comprised peripheral blood. These receptors originate from a woman aged 25 to 45 with COVID-19, enrolled during active disease. Both conserved end residues are part of each CDR3. The order of the fields is J gene, clone size, D gene, V gene, CDR3 DNA, CDR3 protein. D genes are given only for firm matches. Clone size is not always given. Where it is, it says once, few, many or a class for expanded clones.

J: TRBJ1-1; size: .; D: TRBD1; V: TRBV5-4; DNA: TGTGCCAGCAGCCCGGACAGGGGGGGCACTGAAGCTTTCTTT; CDR3: CASSPDRGGTEAFF
J: TRBJ2-1; size: .; D: .; V: TRBV28; DNA: TGTGCCAGCAATCTCTTATACAATGAGCAGTTCTTC; CDR3: CASNLLYNEQFF
J: TRBJ2-3; size: .; D: TRBD2; V: TRBV3-1/TRBV3-2; DNA: TGTGCCAGCAGCCCAATAGCGGGGGGGCACACAGATACGCAGTATTTT; CDR3: CASSPIAGGHTDTQYF
J: TRBJ1-3; size: .; D: TRBD1; V: TRBV2; DNA: TGTGCCAGCAGTCGGACAGGCGGAAACACCATATATTTT; CDR3: CASSRTGGNTIYF
J: TRBJ1-1; size: .; D: .; V: TRBV11-3; DNA: TGTGCCAGCAGCACCCGCAACAGGGAAGGTAACACTGAAGCTTTCTTT; CDR3: CASSTRNREGNTEAFF
J: TRBJ1-6; size: .; D: .; V: TRBV13; DNA: TGTGCCAGCAGCCCTAGCCAGGACAGAAAAAATTCACCCCTCCACTTT; CDR3: CASSPSQDRKNSPLHF
J: TRBJ1-5; size: .; D: .; V: TRBV6-2/TRBV6-3; DNA: TGTGCCAGCAGTTACCCGGGAGGCAGGTATCAGCCCCAGCATTTT; CDR3: CASSYPGGRYQPQHF
J: TRBJ1-2; size: .; D: .; V: TRBV7-9; DNA: TGTGCCAGCAGACCTAAACAGGTGATGGGGCTCTATGGCTACACCTTC; CDR3: CASRPKQVMGLYGYTF
J: TRBJ2-1; size: .; D: TRBD1; V: TRBV27; DNA: TGTGCCAGCGGGACCGGACAGGGGTTACATGAGCAGTTCTTC; CDR3: CASGTGQGLHEQFF
J: TRBJ1-6; size: .; D: .; V: TRBV9; DNA: TGTGCCAGCAGCGTAGCGTCAGGCCTAATAAATTCACCCCTCCACTTT; CDR3: CASSVASGLINSPLHF
J: TRBJ2-7; size: .; D: .; V: TRBV27; DNA: TGTGCCAGCAGTTTGGGACTCCCCGGGACCGTATCCTACGAGCAGTACTTC; CDR3: CASSLGLPGTVSYEQYF
J: TRBJ1-1; size: .; D: .; V: TRBV5-1; DNA: TGCGCCAGCAGTTCTCGCCAGGGTCTCGGCACTGAAGCTTTCTTT; CDR3: CASSSRQGLGTEAFF
J: TRBJ1-2; size: .; D: .; V: TRBV7-2; DNA: TGTGCCAGCAGCTTATTGGACAGCAGTCGCTACACCTTC; CDR3: CASSLLDSSRYTF
J: TRBJ1-2; size: .; D: .; V: TRBV28; DNA: TGTGCCAGCAGTTCCGCAGGCCTACAATATGGCTACACCTTC; CDR3: CASSSAGLQYGYTF
J: TRBJ1-1; size: .; D: .; V: TRBV18; DNA: TGTGCCAGCTCACCGGCACGGGGGGAGGTGGGCACTGAAGCTTTCTTT; CDR3: CASSPARGEVGTEAFF
J: TRBJ2-7; size: .; D: .; V: TRBV27; DNA: TGTGCCAGCAGTTTTCGTGGGCAAGGGGTGTACGAGCAGTACTTC; CDR3: CASSFRGQGVYEQYF
J: TRBJ1-1; size: .; D: TRBD1; V: TRBV5-1; DNA: TGCGCCAGCAGCTATACGACAGGGGGGACTGAAGCTTTCTTT; CDR3: CASSYTTGGTEAFF
J: TRBJ1-2; size: .; D: TRBD1; V: TRBV6-2/TRBV6-3; DNA: TGTGCCAGCAGCCCCCGACAGGGGTATGGCTACACCTTC; CDR3: CASSPRQGYGYTF
J: TRBJ1-2; size: .; D: .; V: TRBV7-9; DNA: TGTGCCAGCAGCTTAGCTGCCCCGCCAGATGGCTACACCTTC; CDR3: CASSLAAPPDGYTF
J: TRBJ2-1; size: .; D: TRBD2; V: TRBV11-2; DNA: TGTGCCAGCAGAACGACTAGCGGGAGATTAAACAATGAGCAGTTCTTC; CDR3: CASRTTSGRLNNEQFF
J: TRBJ2-3; size: .; D: TRBD2; V: TRBV18; DNA: TGTGCCAGCTCACCAGGGCTAGCGGGGGCCTTCTCCTTCACAGATACGCAGTATTTT; CDR3: CASSPGLAGAFSFTDTQYF
J: TRBJ1-2; size: .; D: TRBD1; V: TRBV7-9; DNA: TGTGCCAGCAGCTCAAACCGGGACAGGGACTATGGCTACACCTTC; CDR3: CASSSNRDRDYGYTF
J: TRBJ2-7; size: .; D: .; V: TRBV28; DNA: TGTGCCAGCAGTCCACCGGACAGATTCTACGAGCAGTACTTC; CDR3: CASSPPDRFYEQYF
J: TRBJ2-3; size: .; D: TRBD2; V: TRBV6-5; DNA: TGTGCCAGCAGTTTACCTAGCGGGGGTAGCACAGATACGCAGTATTTT; CDR3: CASSLPSGGSTDTQYF
J: TRBJ2-3; size: .; D: .; V: TRBV6-5; DNA: TGTGCCAGCAGCAGGGGGGCGAGGGCAGATACGCAGTATTTT; CDR3: CASSRGARADTQYF
J: TRBJ2-2; size: .; D: .; V: TRBV2; DNA: TGTGCCAGCAGTGAAGAGGACTACCCGGGGACCGGGGAGCTGTTTTTT; CDR3: CASSEEDYPGTGELFF
J: TRBJ1-1; size: few; D: .; V: TRBV5-1; DNA: TGCGCCAGCAGCTTGGTTACAGGGCGGGCCACTGAAGCTTTCTTT; CDR3: CASSLVTGRATEAFF
J: TRBJ1-4; size: .; D: .; V: TRBV7-9; DNA: TGTGCCAGCACCCCTGGTGGGGCAGTCGGGGAAAAACTGTTTTTT; CDR3: CASTPGGAVGEKLFF
J: TRBJ1-2; size: .; D: .; V: TRBV24-1; DNA: TGTGCCACCAGTGATACCAGGGTACGTTCTGGCTACACCTTC; CDR3: CATSDTRVRSGYTF
J: TRBJ1-4; size: .; D: TRBD1; V: TRBV3-1/TRBV3-2; DNA: TGTGCCAGCAGCCACGACAGGGGTAATGAAAAACTGTTTTTT; CDR3: CASSHDRGNEKLFF
J: TRBJ2-1; size: many; D: .; V: TRBV11-2; DNA: TGTGCCAGCAGCTTATTGGGGGGACTCTACAATGAGCAGTTCTTC; CDR3: CASSLLGGLYNEQFF
J: TRBJ2-1; size: .; D: TRBD2; V: TRBV5-1; DNA: TGCGCCAGCAGCTCGGGACTAGAGGGCAATGAGCAGTTCTTC; CDR3: CASSSGLEGNEQFF
J: TRBJ2-3; size: .; D: TRBD2; V: TRBV9; DNA: TGTGCCAGCAGCGAAGCGGGGATGCAGTATTTT; CDR3: CASSEAGMQYF
J: TRBJ1-1; size: few; D: .; V: TRBV7-9; DNA: TGTGCCAGCAGCTTCACAGGGCCCACTGAAGCTTTCTTT; CDR3: CASSFTGPTEAFF